The entry below describes one TCR beta chain. Its antigen remains unidentified. The data were produced by immunoSEQ multiplex PCR, yet TCRdb's version contains in-frame clones alone and is incomplete. The data hold tens of thousands of clones, with 91% observed a single time. This record belongs to a study of OX40 agonist ivuxolimab in advanced cancers. General study results and limits: Clonal expansion among partial responders at 0.1-3.0 mg/kg ranked near the lowest.

V shed 4 bases and J shed 0 bases, with 13 bases lying between them. The CDR3 extends over 16 amino acids. Per the germline V gene, CDR1 is MNHNS and CDR2 is SASEGT. This specimen consisted of CD4+ or CD8+ T cells sorted from blood, obtained in a trial of the OX40 agonist ivuxolimab. The clonotype originates from an adult with an advanced solid tumor such as melanoma, head and neck, liver or kidney cancer. The V and J genes are TRBV6-1 and TRBJ2-1, with a possible D match to TRBD2 (6 bases). The CDR3 DNA sequence: TGTGCCAGCAGTGCAGCAGCGGGTTACTCCTACAATGAGCAGTTCTTC. This translates into CASSAAAGYSYNEQFF.